This TCR beta chain stems from a study of T cells after yellow fever vaccination (dated by TCRdb to between 2017 and 2020). The study in broad terms: The SMART-Seq v4 Ultra Low Input RNA kit was used to prepare libraries from fractions with low cell numbers. The cohort comprised two healthy male donors, one aged 18 to 30 and one aged 30 to 40 years. Bulk TCR alpha and beta repertoires were sequenced longitudinally to track T-cell clones before and after primary and booster YFV17D yellow fever vaccination. Blood was drawn at multiple timepoints before and after primary and secondary immunization, with bulk PBMC replicates and cell subsets isolated. Here is what the overall study found, with its caveats: The secondary T-cell response was weaker than the primary response but faster, peaking on day 5 instead of day 15. Because the study included only a couple of donors, the extent to which the findings can be generalized is limited. FACS-sorted repertoires could contain abundant contaminating clonotypes from the bulk population, so computational filtering was required. A small fraction of clonotypes appeared in both the CD4 and CD8 compartments, likely as a result of convergent recombination. After the booster, most of the clones that had expanded following primary vaccination were detected again (96% of CD4 and around nine tenths of CD8), which suggests that memory was broadly maintained.

Sequencing relied on an Illumina NovaSeq 6000. TCR cDNA was synthesized by 5'RACE template switching, through which a universal primer site and unique molecular identifiers were introduced. cDNA synthesis was primed from both the TCR alpha and TCR beta constant segments. Two PCR steps were used to amplify libraries, with sample barcodes and sequencing adapters being added in the second step. Libraries were sequenced on Illumina HiSeq 2500 (2x100 bp) or NovaSeq (2x150 bp). The original pipeline was this. MIGEC handled demultiplexing of reads and collapsing into UMI consensus sequences, while MiXCR performed V(D)J alignment. Vaccine-responding clonotypes were defined with edgeR using replicate PBMC samples, requiring FDR below 0.01 and a log2 fold change above 5 up to day 15. CD4 or CD8 identity was assigned to each bulk clonotype according to whether the clonotype was present at higher abundance in the sequenced CD4 repertoire or the sequenced CD8 repertoire. TCRdb trimmed the raw reads at Q25, called clones with MiXCR and kept productive beta chains. One record per CDR3 amino acid sequence lists the most common genes and DNA. It is TCRdb's table, rather than the study itself, that gives the V and J calls and clone size. Counted in this sample were fewer than 350,000 distinct CDR3 sequences; approximately 3.9% of them appeared once. Around a quarter of the sample rests with the top ten.

The cysteine opens and the phenylalanine closes a CDR3 of 14 amino acids. The only DNA kept is the CDR3, 42 bases in frame from the first base. The junction carries 16 bases between V and J, which are trimmed by 0 bases and 11 bases respectively. From a lookup of the germline V gene, CDR1 and CDR2 are SGHVS and FNYEAQ. This clonotype was counted many times. This clone's antigen is unknown. The sample holds no much larger clone one base away, and base qualities are not on file. What the treatment or condition label conveys for this sample: live attenuated yellow fever vaccine strain. Two biological replicates of bulk PBMCs were collected at each blood-draw timepoint. PBMCs were isolated from peripheral blood using a standard Ficoll-Paque protocol. TriZol was used to extract RNA from bulk PBMCs, from CD4 and CD8 fractions, and from dextramer-positive and dextramer-negative fractions.

The sequencing here drew on PBMCs, taken on the day of the yellow fever booster vaccination. This receptor was identified in a man younger than 35 who received the YFV17D yellow fever vaccine. The chain is made from TRBV7-6 and TRBJ1-1, with no confident D gene call. The CDR3: CASSLAGNFGVAFF. DNA sequence: TGTGCCAGCAGCTTAGCAGGCAATTTTGGGGTCGCTTTCTTT. The CDR3, completed at both ends by the reference TRBV7-6 and TRBJ1-1 genes, gives the full variable domain GAGVSQSPRYKVTKRGQDVALRCDPISGHVSLYWYRQALGQGPEFLTYFNYEAQQDKSGLPNDRFSAERPEGSISTLTIQRTEQRDSAMYRCASSLAGNFGVAFFGQGTRLTVV.